These 13 T cell receptor beta chains were sequenced from one sample in a study of spatial heterogeneity in lung cancer. Their recognized antigens are unknown. Time point denoted: sample taken at primary tumor resection. Study results and limitations: One measure, the expanded intratumoral alpha and beta TCR count, tracked tumor mutation counts.

TCRdb called the 5' RACE reads again in MiXCR, with one record for every CDR3 protein. The sample lists 2,500 to 3,500 distinct CDR3 sequences; about 53% were seen once. Sequencing was performed on lung tumor tissue, taken at surgery. These receptors originate from a male donor with early-stage non-small cell lung cancer.

As for this clonotype: This beta chain slipped into a library made for alpha chains as a stray read, so its size is not meaningful. The chain uses TRBV4-3 and TRBJ2-5, with TRBD1 matching 7 bases. The CDR3 totals 15 residues. Germline loops: CDR1 LGHNA, CDR2 YSLEER. V lost 0 bases and J lost 1; bases outside the gene matches: 2. In nucleotides, the CDR3 is TGCGCCAGCAGCCAAGAAGGGGGCGCCCAAGAGACCCAGTACTTC. Translation: CASSQEGGAQETQYF.

With respect to this clonotype: This beta chain turned up in a library designed for alpha chains; as an off-target read, its abundance says little. The chain uses TRBV27 and TRBJ1-1; weak D call: TRBD1 (6 bases). CDR1 and CDR2 from the germline V gene are MNHEY and SMNVEV (reference sequence). V lost 5 bases, J lost 5 bases, and 21 bases lay in between. This CDR3 has 16 residues. In DNA form, the CDR3 reads TGTGCCAGCAGTCTCTCCCCAGGGGCGCGGGGGACTGAAGCTTTCTTT. It encodes CASSLSPGARGTEAFF.

This clonotype was found many times. This beta chain slipped into a library made for alpha chains as a stray read, so its size is not meaningful. The chain uses TRBV20-1 and TRBJ2-3; 12 nucleotides line up with TRBD2. V lost 3 bases and J lost 2; bases outside the gene matches: 6. CDR1 is DFQATT and CDR2 is SNEGSKA in the germline V gene (reference sequence). The CDR3 has 16 amino acids. The CDR3 loop reads CSASQLAGGFTDTQYF. The CDR3 DNA sequence: TGCAGTGCTAGCCAACTAGCGGGAGGATTCACAGATACGCAGTATTTT.

As to this clonotype: This beta chain is an off-target read within a library intended for alpha chains, so its frequency means little. In DNA, the CDR3 is TGTGCCAGCAGCAACGGACTTGGAGAGACCCAGTACTTC. Amino acid sequence: CASSNGLGETQYF. The J gene is TRBJ2-5, the V gene TRBV6-6; the D gene is possibly TRBD2 (5 bases). CDR1 and CDR2 from the germline V gene are MNHNY and SVGAGI (reference sequence). The CDR3 sequence is 13 residues long. Trimming stripped 6 bases from V and 4 bases from J, with 12 bases between.

Details on this clonotype: This beta chain slipped into a library made for alpha chains as a stray read, so its size is not meaningful. This chain joins TRBV3-1 and TRBJ2-1; 8 bases map to TRBD2. V dropped 4 bases and J dropped 0; count of bases not matched to a gene: 5. Germline V gene lookup returns CDR1 LGHDT and CDR2 YNNKEL (reference sequence). The CDR3 has 16 residues. The CDR3 here is CASSRLALSSYNEQFF. The CDR3 DNA sequence: TGTGCCAGCAGCCGACTAGCGTTGAGCTCCTACAATGAGCAGTTCTTC.

Regarding this clonotype: Within a library made for alpha chains, this beta chain is off target, and its count is uninformative. This chain links TRBV12-3 or TRBV12-4 with TRBJ2-2, with no clear D. V shed 3 bases and J shed 5 bases, with 10 bases lying between them. This CDR3 has 14 residues. Written as DNA, the CDR3 is TGTGCCAGCAGTTTTGCAACTCAGACCGGGGAGCTGTTTTTT. Amino acid sequence: CASSFATQTGELFF.

As for this clonotype: This beta chain is a stray read from a library made for alpha chains; its abundance is not meaningful. The chain uses TRBV29-1 and TRBJ2-3; 10 bases are shared with TRBD1. CDR3 length equals 13 residues. Germline assignment: CDR1 SQVTM and CDR2 ANQGSEA. The trim removed 6 bases at V and 1 base at J, leaving 1 base unmatched. CDR3 DNA sequence: TGCAGCGTCGGGACAGGGGGCACAGATACGCAGTATTTT. Translation gives CSVGTGGTDTQYF.

A note on this clonotype: This beta chain slipped into a library made for alpha chains as a stray read, so its size is not meaningful. This sequence joins TRBV21-1 and TRBJ1-1; no DNA check was done on the table's D call, TRBD1. TRBV21-1 is labeled a pseudogene. The CDR3 loop spans 18 amino acids. The CDR3 is CASSITGFPTRMNTEAFF. CDR3 nucleotides: TGTGCCAGCAGCATTACAGGGTTCCCGACCCGCATGAACACTGAAGCTTTCTTT.

On this clonotype itself: Since it is a stray read in a library aimed at alpha chains, this beta chain has a size that is not meaningful. This chain connects TRBV13 to TRBJ1-2; a weak D match, TRBD1 (6 bases). This CDR3 spans 16 amino acids. Germline-derived CDR1 and CDR2 are PRHDT and FYEKMQ (reference sequence). The ends were cut back, 7 bases at V and 2 bases at J, with 20 bases in the middle. CDR3 nucleotides: TGTGCCAGCAAGAGGCGGGTACTCCAGGGGAACTATGGCTACACCTTC. It translates to CASKRRVLQGNYGYTF.

A note on this clonotype: This beta chain represents an off-target read in a library built for alpha chains; its size is of limited meaning. The chain is built from TRBV4-1 and TRBJ2-5; TRBD1 is a possible D gene (5 bases). Germline loops: CDR1 MGHRA, CDR2 YSYEKL. V was trimmed by 5 bases and J by 5 bases, leaving 24 bases between them. CDR3 length: 17 residues. CDR3 in amino acids: CASSSRQNPGTPETQYF. The CDR3 DNA reads as TGCGCCAGCAGCTCTAGACAGAACCCAGGTACTCCGGAGACCCAGTACTTC.

As concerns this clonotype: This beta chain lies outside the target of a library built for alpha chains; its clone size means little. This sequence joins TRBV10-3 and TRBJ2-5, with 9 bases aligning to TRBD1. After removal of 6 bases from V and 2 bases from J, the junction contained 7 bases not matched to a gene. Germline assignment: CDR1 ENHRY and CDR2 SYGVKD. CDR3 size: 15 residues. CDR3 protein: CAIRGDRASQETQYF. The CDR3 nucleotides are TGTGCCATCAGAGGGGACAGGGCTTCACAAGAGACCCAGTACTTC.

This clonotype occurred many times. This beta chain appears as a stray read in a library generated for alpha chains; its size is not informative. The CDR3 protein is CSASGISQQGMAGELFF. Here the CDR3 DNA reads TGCAGTGCTAGTGGGATAAGTCAACAGGGGATGGCCGGGGAGCTGTTTTTT. This chain uses TRBV20-1 with TRBJ2-2, with 7 nucleotides matching TRBD1. The CDR3 is 17 residues long. V lost 3 bases and J lost 6; bases outside the gene matches: 16. Germline CDR1 is DFQATT and CDR2 is SNEGSKA (reference sequence).

In this sample, this clonotype is medium-sized. This beta chain is a stray sequence in a library constructed for alpha chains; its clone size is not meaningful. CDR3 sequence: CATSRDQEVQETQYF. DNA for the CDR3: TGTGCCACCAGCAGAGACCAAGAGGTTCAAGAGACCCAGTACTTC. This rearrangement joins TRBV15 to TRBJ2-5; D is ambiguous. V shed 0 bases and J shed 2 bases, with 10 bases lying between them. CDR3 size: 15 residues. Germline CDR1 and CDR2: LNHNV and YYDKDF (reference sequence).